These 7 T cell receptor beta chains came from one sample sequenced in a study of blood T cell repertoires in COVID-19. Assay: immunoSEQ multiplex PCR; the TCRdb copy retains only in-frame clones and omits some. The sample lists under 200,000 clones, roughly 83% occurring once. The sample consisted of peripheral blood. The receptors come from a human donor in a cohort sampled during active COVID-19.

CDR3 coding DNA: TGTGCCAGCAGAACTACTAGCGGGGTTGGGTGGACCCAGTACTTC. Its protein is CASRTTSGVGWTQYF. This rearrangement joins TRBV7-2 to TRBJ2-5; the match to TRBD2 covers 10 bases. Germline CDR1 is SGHTA and CDR2 is FQGNSA. The V gene end was trimmed by 6 bases and the J gene end by 7 bases; junction bases not matched to a gene: 11. The CDR3 extends over 15 amino acids.

The chain employs TRBV3-1 (or the pseudogene TRBV3-2) and TRBJ1-2; TRBD1 matches 12 bases. After removal of 1 base from V and 7 bases from J, the junction contained 1 base not matched to a gene. The CDR3 spans 14 residues. CDR1 and CDR2 from the germline V gene are LGHDT and YNNKEL (reference sequence). CDR3 amino acids: CASSQGDRGLGYTF. The CDR3 DNA sequence: TGTGCCAGCAGCCAAGGGGACAGGGGGCTTGGCTACACCTTC.

V gene TRBV20-1 combines with J gene TRBJ2-7, with 8 bases that match TRBD1. Looked up from germline, CDR1 is DFQATT and CDR2 is SNEGSKA (reference sequence). The CDR3 runs 15 residues. V gave up 3 bases and J gave up 5 bases; unmatched junction bases: 12. The CDR3 coding sequence is TGCAGTGCTAGTCCGGTTACAGGGGGATCTAACGAGCAGTACTTC. Residues: CSASPVTGGSNEQYF.

The V gene is TRBV18, the J gene TRBJ1-4, with D unresolved. Trimming took off 4 bases at V and 0 bases at J, with 15 bases between the two ends. The V gene's germline CDR1 is KGHSH and CDR2 LQKENI. This CDR3 comprises 17 residues. The CDR3 DNA sequence: TGTGCCAGCTCACAGAGGGCCCTGACGGCAACTAATGAAAAACTGTTTTTT. This translates into CASSQRALTATNEKLFF.

For the CDR3, the DNA is TGTGCCAGCAGTTTTGGACTAGCGGGAGTAGAGACCCAGTACTTC. Translation: CASSFGLAGVETQYF. V and J are TRBV11-2 and TRBJ2-5; 13 bases are a match to TRBD2. The V gene's germline CDR1 is SGHAT and CDR2 FQNNGV. Trimming at V came to 6 bases and at J to 4 bases, leaving 5 bases not matched to a gene. The CDR3 length is 15 residues.

This clone was observed a single time. The CDR3 region is CASSQGSGRDDTQYF. Here the CDR3 DNA reads TGTGCCAGCAGCCAAGGGTCCGGGAGGGATGATACGCAGTATTTT. This chain connects TRBV4-2 to TRBJ2-3; 8 positions agree with TRBD2. Looked up from germline, CDR1 is LGHNA and CDR2 is YNFKEQ. The CDR3 spans 15 residues. The V gene end was trimmed by 1 base and the J gene end by 6 bases; junction bases not matched to a gene: 6.

The chain joins TRBV25-1 to TRBJ1-2; D is unclear. Germline CDR1 reads MGHDK; CDR2 reads SYGVNS. This CDR3 is 13 amino acids long. V was shortened by 7 bases and J by 8 bases, with 17 bases between the two germline ends. The CDR3 sequence: CASTRGSFEGYTF. For the CDR3, the DNA is TGTGCCAGCACGCGCGGGTCGTTCGAGGGCTACACCTTC.